The 22 T cell receptor beta chains given below trace back to one sample, sequenced in a study of T cell repertoires in cytomegalovirus infection. Their specific antigens are unknown. TCRdb passed the reads through MiXCR, listing each CDR3 protein once. The sample shows around 430,000 distinct CDR3 sequences, about 44% of them seen only once. The specimen was cultured PBMCs, collected from culture after CMV antigen stimulation. The source of these receptors is a human donor in good health (CMV status not recorded). Some clones in this sample may be carry-over from other donors' samples.

V and J are TRBV6-5 and TRBJ1-6; TRBD1 might be the D (5 bases). CDR1 is MNHEY, CDR2 SVGAGI, per germline. The CDR3 contains 16 residues. Between the trimmed V and J ends, which lost 6 bases and 4 bases, there was a span of 16 bases. The CDR3 spells CASRRGPGLYNSPLHF. The CDR3 DNA reads as TGTGCCAGCAGAAGGGGTCCAGGGTTGTATAATTCACCCCTCCACTTT.

This clonotype is a singleton in its sample. The genes are TRBV27 and TRBJ1-5, with D hard to call. The CDR3 extends over 15 amino acids. Germline V gene data show CDR1 as MNHEY and CDR2 as SMNVEV (reference sequence). The V and J ends lost 3 bases and 3 bases respectively, with 12 bases between them. Written as DNA, the CDR3 is TGTGCCAGCAGTTTGTGGGCCGCAATCAATCAGCCCCAGCATTTT. Its protein is CASSLWAAINQPQHF.

V gene TRBV20-1 combines with J gene TRBJ1-2; TRBD1 is a possible D gene (5 bases). Per the germline V gene, CDR1 is DFQATT and CDR2 is SNEGSKA (reference sequence). The V gene lost 0 bases and the J gene lost 2 bases, with 13 bases spanning the gap. This CDR3 spans 15 amino acids. The CDR3 sequence: CSARDRTIVNYGYTF. CDR3 coding DNA: TGCAGTGCTAGAGACAGGACAATCGTAAACTATGGCTACACCTTC.

V and J are TRBV6-1 and TRBJ1-3; unclear D gene. The ends were cut back, 1 base at V and 0 bases at J, with 7 bases in the middle. The length of the CDR3 is 15 residues. Germline V gene sequence: CDR1 MNHNS, CDR2 SASEGT. The CDR3 is CASSEDGHSGNTIYF. DNA for the CDR3: TGTGCCAGCAGTGAAGACGGCCACTCTGGAAACACCATATATTTT.

V and J are TRBV6-4 and TRBJ2-2; D tentatively reads TRBD1 or TRBD2 (6 bases each). Germline V CDR1 and CDR2: MRHNA, SNTAGT. The CDR3 is made up of 14 amino acids. Trimming removed 4 bases from V and 7 bases from J, with 13 bases in between. In DNA form, the CDR3 reads TGTGCCAGCAGTGTGGGGGGCTTCGGCGGGGAGCTGTTTTTT. Protein: CASSVGGFGGELFF.

This clonotype occurred a few times. CDR3 sequence (DNA): TGTGCCAGCAGCCCCGGACCTTCGTTGCTGAATGAAAAACTGTTTTTT. Translation gives CASSPGPSLLNEKLFF. The chain carries TRBV7-2 and TRBJ1-4; no clear D gene. Trimming removed 5 bases from V and 5 bases from J, with 18 bases in between. This CDR3 contains 16 residues. The germline CDR1 and CDR2 sequences are SGHTA and FQGNSA.

The genes are TRBV25-1 and TRBJ1-1; maybe TRBD1 (5 bases). This CDR3 has 16 amino acids. Germline V gene data show CDR1 as MGHDK and CDR2 as SYGVNS. Trimming took 3 bases from V and 1 from J, leaving 15 bases between them. The CDR3 region is CASSDPHAGGNTEAFF. For the CDR3, the DNA is TGTGCCAGCAGTGATCCGCACGCCGGGGGGAACACTGAAGCTTTCTTT. The full variable domain, rest sourced from reference TRBV25-1 and TRBJ1-1, is EADIYQTPRYLVIGTGKKITLECSQTMGHDKMYWYQQDPGMELHLIHYSYGVNSTEKGDLSSESTVSRIRTEHFPLTLESARPSHTSQYLCASSDPHAGGNTEAFFGQGTRLTVV.

The chain combines TRBV20-1 with TRBJ2-5; D gene unclear. V lost 5 bases to trimming and J lost 1 base, with 8 bases between them. This CDR3 comprises 12 residues. Germline V lookup: CDR1 DFQATT, CDR2 SNEGSKA (reference sequence). CDR3 DNA: TGCAGTGCTCGCCAGGTCCAAGAGACCCAGTACTTC. Translating gives CSARQVQETQYF.

This clonotype turned up a few times. This chain links TRBV11-2 with TRBJ2-3; D possibly corresponds to TRBD1 (5 bases). Germline-derived CDR1 and CDR2 are SGHAT and FQNNGV. The CDR3 has 14 residues. Trimming left V 3 bases short and J 6 bases short, with 13 bases between. This chain's CDR3 is CASSFRTGGDTQYF. CDR3 DNA: TGTGCCAGCAGCTTTCGAACAGGTGGGGATACGCAGTATTTT. Full variable domain (outside the CDR3, taken from reference TRBV11-2 and TRBJ2-3): EAGVAQSPRYKIIEKRQSVAFWCNPISGHATLYWYQQILGQGPKLLIQFQNNGVVDDSQLPKDRFSAERLKGVDSTLKIQPAKLEDSAVYLCASSFRTGGDTQYFGPGTRLTVL.

There are a few counts of this clonotype. The chain joins TRBV6-1 to TRBJ2-7; D may be TRBD1 (6 bases). This CDR3 has 13 residues. Germline V gene sequence: CDR1 MNHNS, CDR2 SASEGT. Between the trimmed V and J ends, which lost 1 base and 7 bases, there was a span of 11 bases. CDR3 sequence (DNA): TGTGCCAGCAGTGAAGACAGGGCCACTGAGCAGTACTTC. Its protein product is CASSEDRATEQYF.

The V gene is TRBV12-3 or TRBV12-4, the J gene TRBJ2-1, with D uncertain. The CDR3 has 12 residues. The ends were cut back, 7 bases at V and 5 bases at J, with 9 bases in the middle. This CDR3 is CASIGSHNEQFF. The CDR3 DNA reads as TGTGCCAGCATTGGATCCCACAATGAGCAGTTCTTC.

The chain recombines TRBV5-4 with TRBJ2-7; D is perhaps TRBD1 or TRBD2 (6 bases each). V gave up 4 bases and J gave up 2 bases, with 19 bases separating them. CDR3 size: 16 residues. Per germline, CDR1 SGHNT and CDR2 YYREEE (reference sequence). The CDR3 sequence: CASSEEPGGAPYEQYF. The CDR3 DNA sequence: TGTGCCAGCAGCGAAGAACCCGGGGGCGCCCCCTACGAGCAGTACTTC.

The chain uses TRBV24-1 and TRBJ2-3; D may be TRBD1 (7 bases). CDR3 length equals 15 residues. Germline CDR1 is KGHDR and CDR2 is SFDVKD. V was cut by 4 bases and J by 5 bases, with 15 bases left in between. The CDR3 sequence is CATSDPRGAGDTQYF. CDR3 DNA sequence: TGTGCCACCAGTGACCCCAGGGGGGCTGGAGATACGCAGTATTTT.

For the CDR3, the DNA is TGTGCCAGCAGCCCAGAACTCTCTGGGGCCAACGTCCTGACTTTC. It yields the protein CASSPELSGANVLTF. The chain employs TRBV6-6 and TRBJ2-6; D ambiguous. CDR1 MNHNY and CDR2 SVGAGI come from the germline V gene (reference sequence). V lost 6 bases, J lost 0 bases, and 9 bases lay in between. The CDR3 consists of 15 residues.

This clonotype was seen only a few times. The chain joins TRBV11-2 to TRBJ2-7, with 8 bases fitting TRBD1. The germline gives CDR1 SGHAT, CDR2 FQNNGV. This CDR3 has 15 amino acids. Trimming took 1 base from V and 3 from J; bases not matched to a gene: 5. For the CDR3, the DNA is TGTGCCAGCAGCTTAGTCGCGGACAGGGTCTACGAGCAGTACTTC. It encodes CASSLVADRVYEQYF. Using reference TRBV11-2 and TRBJ2-7 for the parts outside the CDR3, the full variable domain is EAGVAQSPRYKIIEKRQSVAFWCNPISGHATLYWYQQILGQGPKLLIQFQNNGVVDDSQLPKDRFSAERLKGVDSTLKIQPAKLEDSAVYLCASSLVADRVYEQYFGPGTRLTVT.

This chain joins TRBV4-2 and TRBJ1-5, with a weak D call TRBD1 (5 bases). The CDR3 spans 16 residues. Germline V CDR1 and CDR2: LGHNA, YNFKEQ. Between the trimmed V and J ends, which lost 0 bases and 1 base, there was a span of 10 bases. The CDR3 nucleotides read TGTGCCAGCAGCCAAGATAGGGGCGGCAGCAATCAGCCCCAGCATTTT. Its translation is CASSQDRGGSNQPQHF.

Only a few counts were recorded for this clonotype. This chain joins TRBV6-5 and TRBJ2-7, with 8 bases identical to TRBD1. V was clipped by 2 bases and J by 2 bases; unmatched bases: 5. Germline V CDR1 and CDR2: MNHEY, SVGAGI. The CDR3 runs to 15 residues. CDR3 sequence reads: CASSYGQGKAYEQYF. The CDR3 nucleotides read TGTGCCAGCAGTTACGGACAGGGCAAAGCCTACGAGCAGTACTTC.

The chain combines TRBV4-3 with TRBJ2-1; 9 positions agree with TRBD2. CDR1 LGHNA and CDR2 YSLEER come from the germline V gene. V shed 0 bases and J 7 bases; nucleotides not matched to a gene: 13. This CDR3 is built from 18 residues. CDR3: CASSQDFGLAGSSNEQFF. Here the CDR3 DNA reads TGCGCCAGCAGCCAAGATTTCGGGCTAGCGGGGTCTTCTAATGAGCAGTTCTTC.

Remarks on this clonotype: One base away lies a much larger clone, so this may be a sequencing read error. The chain joins TRBV7-8 to TRBJ2-3, with 7 bases lining up with TRBD1. CDR3 size: 16 residues. Germline lookup yields CDR1 SGHVS and CDR2 FQNEAQ. In DNA form, the CDR3 reads TGTTCCAGCAGCTTACGGGCAGGGGGATCCGCAGATACGCAGTATTTT. Translation: CSSSLRAGGSADTQYF.

This clonotype showed up just a few times. V is TRBV2 and J is TRBJ1-6; D is uncertain. The germline V gene has CDR1 SNHLY and CDR2 FYNNEI. The CDR3 consists of 14 residues. Trimming left V 4 bases short and J 10 bases short, with 14 bases between. This CDR3 is CASSVEGLGSPLHF. In DNA form, the CDR3 reads TGTGCCAGCAGTGTAGAAGGTCTGGGGTCACCCCTCCACTTT. Combining the CDR3 with reference TRBV2 and TRBJ1-6 gives the whole variable domain EPEVTQTPSHQVTQMGQEVILRCVPISNHLYFYWYRQILGQKVEFLVSFYNNEISEKSEIFDDQFSVERPDGSNFTLKIRSTKLEDSAMYFCASSVEGLGSPLHFGNGTRLTVT.

The chain has TRBV7-2 and TRBJ1-5; possibly TRBD1 for D (6 bases). Trimming took 5 bases from V and 9 from J, leaving 14 bases between them. CDR1 and CDR2 from the germline V gene are SGHTA and FQGNSA. The CDR3 consists of 13 residues. The CDR3 loop reads CASSQIGGVPQHF. CDR3 DNA: TGTGCCAGCAGCCAGATAGGGGGGGTGCCCCAGCATTTT.

The gene calls are TRBV5-1 and TRBJ1-5; 7 bases are shared with TRBD1. CDR1 is SGHRS, CDR2 YFSETQ, per germline. V lost 4 bases and J lost 6; bases outside the gene matches: 7. The CDR3 totals 14 residues. The CDR3 coding sequence is TGCGCCAGCAGCGAAGGGACAGACTCTCAGCCCCAGCATTTT. It codes for CASSEGTDSQPQHF.